This T cell receptor beta chain derives from a study of PD-L1 blockade in urothelial cancer. Study background: Patients previously received 0 to 3 chemotherapy regimens. T cells numbered a median of approximately 150,000 in the blood samples. Study outcomes and limitations: In blood sampled pretreatment, TCR clonality below the median predicted better survival.

From germline, CDR1 is SGHTS and CDR2 YDEGEE. This CDR3 is built from 15 residues. Trimming removed 4 bases at V and 1 base at J, with 11 bases between. Clones were read by immunoSEQ multiplex PCR, and TCRdb kept only the in-frame ones, dropping some. Seen here are tens of thousands of clones, 75% to 85% observed once, and the top ten hold around 16%. The time point here: pretreatment peripheral blood. Patients presented with locally advanced or metastatic urothelial carcinoma. This clone was seen a single time. Its antigen is unidentified. This rearrangement joins TRBV5-8 to TRBJ2-2; D gene uncertain. This receptor was obtained from a man aged 55 to 70 with urothelial cancer. Sequencing was performed on PBMCs, taken around atezolizumab (anti-PD-L1) treatment. This CDR3 reads CASSKTDMNTGELFF. CDR3 bases: TGTGCCAGCAGCAAAACAGATATGAACACCGGGGAGCTGTTTTTT.